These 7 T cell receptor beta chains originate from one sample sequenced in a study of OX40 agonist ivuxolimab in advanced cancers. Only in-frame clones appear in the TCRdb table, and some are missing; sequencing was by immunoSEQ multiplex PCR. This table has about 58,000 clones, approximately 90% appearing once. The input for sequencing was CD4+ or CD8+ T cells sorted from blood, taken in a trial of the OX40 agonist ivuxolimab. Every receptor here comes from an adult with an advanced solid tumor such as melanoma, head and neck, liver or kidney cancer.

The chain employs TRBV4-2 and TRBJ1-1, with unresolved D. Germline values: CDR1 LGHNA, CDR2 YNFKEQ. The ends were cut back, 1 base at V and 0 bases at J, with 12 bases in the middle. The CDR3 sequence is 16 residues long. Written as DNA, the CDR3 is TGTGCCAGCAGCCAAGGTGGACTTCCCATGAACACTGAAGCTTTCTTT. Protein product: CASSQGGLPMNTEAFF.

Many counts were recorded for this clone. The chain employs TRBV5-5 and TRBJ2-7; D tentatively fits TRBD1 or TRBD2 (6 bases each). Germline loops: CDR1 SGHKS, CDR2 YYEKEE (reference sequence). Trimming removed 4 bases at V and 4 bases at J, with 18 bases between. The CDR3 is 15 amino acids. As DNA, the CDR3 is TGTGCCAGCAGCCAAGCATGGGGGGCGTCGTACGAGCAGTACTTC. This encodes CASSQAWGASYEQYF.

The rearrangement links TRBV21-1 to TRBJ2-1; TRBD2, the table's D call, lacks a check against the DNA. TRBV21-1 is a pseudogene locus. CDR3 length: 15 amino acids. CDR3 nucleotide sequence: TGTGCCAGCAGCAAAGGGAGAGGGAGCTACAATGAGCAGTTCTTC. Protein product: CASSKGRGSYNEQFF.

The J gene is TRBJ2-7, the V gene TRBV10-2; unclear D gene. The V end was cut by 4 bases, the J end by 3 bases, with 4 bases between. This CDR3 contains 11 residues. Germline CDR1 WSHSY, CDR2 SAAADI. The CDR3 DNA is TGCGCCAGCAGTGCCAGCTACGAGCAGTACTTC. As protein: CASSASYEQYF.

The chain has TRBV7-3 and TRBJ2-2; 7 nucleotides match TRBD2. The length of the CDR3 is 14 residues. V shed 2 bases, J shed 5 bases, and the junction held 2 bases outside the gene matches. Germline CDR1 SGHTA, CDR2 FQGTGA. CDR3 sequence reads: CASSLPGLTGELFF. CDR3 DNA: TGTGCCAGCAGCTTACCGGGACTAACCGGGGAGCTGTTTTTT.

CDR3 nucleotides: TGTGCCAGCAGTGATTACCCTGGACGGACAGAAGCTTTCTTT. Translation gives CASSDYPGRTEAFF. The chain carries TRBV25-1 and TRBJ1-1; TRBD1 is a possible D gene (5 bases). This CDR3 comprises 14 residues. V was shortened by 3 bases and J by 8 bases, with 16 bases between the two germline ends. In germline, CDR1 is MGHDK, CDR2 SYGVNS.

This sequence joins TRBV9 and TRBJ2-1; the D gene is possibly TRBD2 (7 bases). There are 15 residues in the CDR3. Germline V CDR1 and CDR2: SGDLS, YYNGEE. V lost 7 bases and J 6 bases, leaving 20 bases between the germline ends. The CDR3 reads CASQGRDGGPNEQFF. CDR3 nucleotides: TGTGCCAGCCAGGGGAGGGATGGTGGACCCAATGAGCAGTTCTTC. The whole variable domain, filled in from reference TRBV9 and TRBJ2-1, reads DSGVTQTPKHLITATGQRVTLRCSPRSGDLSVYWYQQSLDQGLQFLIQYYNGEERAKGNILERFSAQQFPDLHSELNLSSLELGDSALYFCASQGRDGGPNEQFFGPGTRLTVL.